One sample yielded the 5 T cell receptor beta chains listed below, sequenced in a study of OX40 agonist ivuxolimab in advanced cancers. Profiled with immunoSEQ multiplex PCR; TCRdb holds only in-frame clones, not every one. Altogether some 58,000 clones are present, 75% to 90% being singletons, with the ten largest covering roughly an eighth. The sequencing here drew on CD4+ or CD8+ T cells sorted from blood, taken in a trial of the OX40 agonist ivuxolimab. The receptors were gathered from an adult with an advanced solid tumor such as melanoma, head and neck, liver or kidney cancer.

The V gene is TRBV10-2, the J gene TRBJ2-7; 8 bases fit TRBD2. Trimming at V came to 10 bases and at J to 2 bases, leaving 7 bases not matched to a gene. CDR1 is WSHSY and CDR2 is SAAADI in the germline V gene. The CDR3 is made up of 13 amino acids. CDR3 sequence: CATTGGRTYEQYF. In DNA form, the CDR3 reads TGCGCCACCACGGGAGGGAGGACCTACGAGCAGTACTTC.

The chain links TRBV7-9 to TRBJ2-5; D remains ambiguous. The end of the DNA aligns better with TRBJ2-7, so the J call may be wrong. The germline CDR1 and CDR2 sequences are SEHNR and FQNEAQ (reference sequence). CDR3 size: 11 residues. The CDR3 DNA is TGTGCCAGCAGCTTCTTAGGCGAGCAGTACTTC. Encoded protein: CASSFLGEQYF.

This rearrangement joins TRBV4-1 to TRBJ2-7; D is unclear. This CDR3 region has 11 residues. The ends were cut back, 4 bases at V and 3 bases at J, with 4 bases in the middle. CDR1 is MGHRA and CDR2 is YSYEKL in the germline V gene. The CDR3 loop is CASSPYYEQYF. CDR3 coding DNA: TGCGCCAGCAGCCCTTACTACGAGCAGTACTTC.

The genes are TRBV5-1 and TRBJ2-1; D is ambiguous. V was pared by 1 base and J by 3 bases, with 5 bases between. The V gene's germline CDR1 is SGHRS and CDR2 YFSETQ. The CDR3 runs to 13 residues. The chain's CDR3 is CASSLPSYNEQFF. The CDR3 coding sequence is TGCGCCAGCAGCTTGCCTAGCTACAATGAGCAGTTCTTC.

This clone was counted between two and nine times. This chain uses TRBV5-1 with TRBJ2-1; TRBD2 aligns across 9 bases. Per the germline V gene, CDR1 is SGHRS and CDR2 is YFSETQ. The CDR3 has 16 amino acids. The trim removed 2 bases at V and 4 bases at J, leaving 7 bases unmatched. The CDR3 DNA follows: TGCGCCAGCAGCTTCACAGCGGGAGGCTTTTACAATGAGCAGTTCTTC. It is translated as CASSFTAGGFYNEQFF.